These T cell receptor beta chains were read from a single sample in a study of blood T cell repertoires in COVID-19. Profiled with immunoSEQ multiplex PCR; TCRdb holds only in-frame clones, not every one. Of 150,000 to 200,000 clones detected, roughly three quarters appear once; the ten largest clones hold approximately 16%. The sequenced sample was PBMCs or T cells enriched from blood (not recorded which). Receptor source: a woman aged 45-59 years with acute COVID-19. Each CDR3 is given with its conserved first and last residue. D genes are given only for firm matches. Expanded clones get a size class; other rows say once, few or many, or leave the size out.

v_gene: TRBV11-2
abundance: .
len: 15
j_gene: TRBJ1-6
d_gene: TRBD1
CDR3aa: CASSFAGTGPSPLHF
CDR3nt: TGTGCCAGCAGCTTCGCCGGGACAGGGCCATCACCCCTCCACTTT

v_gene: TRBV2
abundance: few
len: 14
j_gene: TRBJ1-4
d_gene: .
CDR3aa: CASRAGTTGEKLFF
CDR3nt: TGTGCCAGCAGGGCCGGGACAACGGGCGAAAAACTGTTTTTT

v_gene: TRBV12-3/TRBV12-4
abundance: .
len: 13
j_gene: TRBJ1-4
d_gene: .
CDR3aa: CASSPGLGEKLFF
CDR3nt: TGTGCCAGCAGCCCGGGACTTGGGGAAAAACTGTTTTTT

v_gene: TRBV2
abundance: .
len: 15
j_gene: TRBJ1-3
d_gene: .
CDR3aa: CASSDSGFSGNTIYF
CDR3nt: TGTGCCAGCAGCGATTCAGGCTTCTCTGGAAACACCATATATTTT

v_gene: TRBV9
abundance: .
len: 17
j_gene: TRBJ2-2
d_gene: TRBD1
CDR3aa: CASSVGRQGVNTGELFF
CDR3nt: TGTGCCAGCAGCGTAGGTCGGCAGGGGGTCAACACCGGGGAGCTGTTTTTT

v_gene: TRBV7-2
abundance: .
len: 14
j_gene: TRBJ2-1
d_gene: .
CDR3aa: CASSSGTHYNEQFF
CDR3nt: TGTGCCAGCAGCTCGGGGACTCACTACAATGAGCAGTTCTTC

v_gene: TRBV7-2
abundance: .
len: 13
j_gene: TRBJ1-6
d_gene: .
CDR3aa: CASGAGNNSPLHF
CDR3nt: TGTGCCAGCGGGGCGGGGAATAATTCACCCCTCCACTTT

v_gene: TRBV6-1
abundance: once
len: 15
j_gene: TRBJ1-2
d_gene: TRBD1
CDR3aa: CASSDRTGPNYGYTF
CDR3nt: TGTGCCAGCAGTGATCGGACAGGACCTAACTATGGCTACACCTTC

v_gene: TRBV5-6
abundance: .
len: 15
j_gene: TRBJ1-4
d_gene: .
CDR3aa: CASSLLAGLSEKLFF
CDR3nt: TGTGCCAGCAGCTTGCTCGCAGGGCTGAGCGAAAAACTGTTTTTT

v_gene: TRBV24-1
abundance: once
len: 11
j_gene: TRBJ2-2
d_gene: .
CDR3aa: CATSGTGELFF
CDR3nt: TGTGCCACCAGCGGCACCGGGGAGCTGTTTTTT

v_gene: TRBV10-3
abundance: once
len: 15
j_gene: TRBJ2-1
d_gene: TRBD2
CDR3aa: CAISASSGSYNEQFF
CDR3nt: TGTGCCATCAGTGCTTCTAGCGGTTCCTACAATGAGCAGTTCTTC

v_gene: TRBV27
abundance: once
len: 14
j_gene: TRBJ1-1
d_gene: .
CDR3aa: CASSLSRGNTEAFF
CDR3nt: TGTGCCAGCAGTTTATCCAGGGGGAACACTGAAGCTTTCTTT

v_gene: TRBV28
abundance: few
len: 14
j_gene: TRBJ1-5
d_gene: .
CDR3aa: CASCQGWGNQPQHF
CDR3nt: TGTGCCAGCTGCCAGGGGTGGGGCAATCAGCCCCAGCATTTT

v_gene: TRBV5-1
abundance: .
len: 13
j_gene: TRBJ1-1
d_gene: .
CDR3aa: CASRGEGSSEAFF
CDR3nt: TGCGCCAGCAGGGGGGAGGGATCCTCTGAAGCTTTCTTT

v_gene: TRBV13
abundance: .
len: 13
j_gene: TRBJ1-1
d_gene: .
CDR3aa: CASSLTVNTEAFF
CDR3nt: TGTGCCAGCAGCTTAACTGTGAACACTGAAGCTTTCTTT

v_gene: TRBV5-1
abundance: .
len: 17
j_gene: TRBJ2-2
d_gene: TRBD2
CDR3aa: CASSLVPSGVNTGELFF
CDR3nt: TGCGCCAGCAGCTTGGTGCCCAGCGGGGTGAACACCGGGGAGCTGTTTTTT

v_gene: TRBV7-6
abundance: .
len: 15
j_gene: TRBJ2-3
d_gene: TRBD2
CDR3aa: CASSFQRGDTDTQYF
CDR3nt: TGTGCCAGCAGCTTCCAGCGGGGGGACACAGATACGCAGTATTTT

v_gene: TRBV28
abundance: .
len: 17
j_gene: TRBJ1-2
d_gene: TRBD1
CDR3aa: CASSSAGTGVGNYGYTF
CDR3nt: TGTGCCAGCAGTTCAGCCGGGACAGGGGTCGGGAACTATGGCTACACCTTC

v_gene: TRBV7-9
abundance: .
len: 15
j_gene: TRBJ1-1
d_gene: .
CDR3aa: CASSPYGRQALEAFF
CDR3nt: TGTGCCAGCAGCCCGTACGGTCGGCAGGCGTTAGAAGCTTTCTTT

v_gene: TRBV18
abundance: .
len: 16
j_gene: TRBJ1-4
d_gene: TRBD1
CDR3aa: CASSPRQGGSWEKLFF
CDR3nt: TGTGCCAGCTCACCCCGACAGGGGGGTTCGTGGGAAAAACTGTTTTTT

v_gene: TRBV5-5
abundance: .
len: 18
j_gene: TRBJ2-1
d_gene: TRBD2
CDR3aa: CASSIPGWGTRRNNEQFF
CDR3nt: TGTGCCAGCAGCATACCCGGGTGGGGGACTAGAAGGAACAATGAGCAGTTCTTC

v_gene: TRBV5-1
abundance: .
len: 14
j_gene: TRBJ1-3
d_gene: TRBD1
CDR3aa: CASSWDSSGNTIYF
CDR3nt: TGCGCCAGCAGCTGGGACAGCTCTGGAAACACCATATATTTT

v_gene: TRBV18
abundance: .
len: 15
j_gene: TRBJ1-1
d_gene: .
CDR3aa: CASSQLTAPNTEAFF
CDR3nt: TGTGCCAGCTCACAACTGACAGCCCCAAACACTGAAGCTTTCTTT

v_gene: TRBV7-8
abundance: .
len: 14
j_gene: TRBJ1-1
d_gene: .
CDR3aa: CASSFTGKRTEAFF
CDR3nt: TGTGCCAGCAGCTTTACAGGGAAGCGGACTGAAGCTTTCTTT

v_gene: TRBV27
abundance: .
len: 15
j_gene: TRBJ1-6
d_gene: TRBD1
CDR3aa: CASSFWTGLTSPLHF
CDR3nt: TGTGCCAGCAGTTTTTGGACAGGGTTGACGTCACCCCTCCACTTT

v_gene: TRBV7-9
abundance: .
len: 13
j_gene: TRBJ1-1
d_gene: TRBD1
CDR3aa: CASSFPGGTEAFF
CDR3nt: TGTGCCAGCAGCTTTCCAGGGGGCACTGAAGCTTTCTTT

v_gene: TRBV5-1
abundance: .
len: 15
j_gene: TRBJ1-2
d_gene: .
CDR3aa: CASTTWAGENYGYTF
CDR3nt: TGCGCCAGCACCACTTGGGCAGGGGAGAACTATGGCTACACCTTC

v_gene: TRBV4-3
abundance: .
len: 17
j_gene: TRBJ2-2
d_gene: TRBD1
CDR3aa: CASSQEIGQGASGELFF
CDR3nt: TGCGCCAGCAGCCAAGAGATCGGGCAGGGGGCCTCCGGGGAGCTGTTTTTT

v_gene: TRBV9
abundance: .
len: 15
j_gene: TRBJ1-1
d_gene: .
CDR3aa: CASSSQLGTISEAFF
CDR3nt: TGTGCCAGCAGCTCACAGCTTGGGACAATTAGTGAAGCTTTCTTT